The sequence of this T cell receptor beta chain was determined in a study of T cells in tuberculosis. Assay: immunoSEQ multiplex PCR; the TCRdb copy retains only in-frame clones and omits some. This table holds approximately 30,000 clones, 85% to 95% found once. The clonotype originates from a donor between 10 and 35 years old with latent tuberculosis or without tuberculosis infection. Some clones in this sample may be carry-over from other donors' samples. The sequenced sample consisted of PBMCs.

CDR3 sequence reads: CSGARDKNTEAFF. CDR3 DNA: TGCAGCGGGGCACGGGATAAGAACACTGAAGCTTTCTTT. The chain combines TRBV29-1 with TRBJ1-1; no firm D call. The CDR3 length is 13 residues. V was pared by 7 bases and J by 1 base, with 13 bases between. From germline, CDR1 is SQVTM and CDR2 ANQGSEA.